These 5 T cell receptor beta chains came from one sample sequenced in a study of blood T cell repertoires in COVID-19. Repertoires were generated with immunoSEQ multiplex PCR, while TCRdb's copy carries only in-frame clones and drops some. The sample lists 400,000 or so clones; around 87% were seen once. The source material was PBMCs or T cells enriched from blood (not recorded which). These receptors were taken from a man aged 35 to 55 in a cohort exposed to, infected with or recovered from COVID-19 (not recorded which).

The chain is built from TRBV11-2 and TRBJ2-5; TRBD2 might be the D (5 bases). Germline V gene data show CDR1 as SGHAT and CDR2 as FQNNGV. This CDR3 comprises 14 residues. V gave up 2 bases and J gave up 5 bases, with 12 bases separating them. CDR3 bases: TGTGCCAGCAGCTTAAAGACGAGGGAGGAGACCCAGTACTTC. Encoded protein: CASSLKTREETQYF.

In DNA form, the CDR3 reads TGTGCCAGCAGCTTGCTAGCGGGAGGCACCGGGGAGCTGTTTTTT. It codes for CASSLLAGGTGELFF. The chain couples TRBV7-9 to TRBJ2-2, with 11 bases that match TRBD2. The V gene's germline CDR1 is SEHNR and CDR2 FQNEAQ (reference sequence). V shed 3 bases and J 4 bases; nucleotides not matched to a gene: 1. This CDR3 contains 15 residues.

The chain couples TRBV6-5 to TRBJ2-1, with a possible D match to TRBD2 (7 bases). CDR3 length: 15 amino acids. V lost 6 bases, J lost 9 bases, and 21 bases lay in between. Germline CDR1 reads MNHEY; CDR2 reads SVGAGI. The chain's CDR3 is CASRGLWSGTFEQFF. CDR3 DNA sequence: TGTGCCAGCAGGGGCCTATGGAGCGGGACATTTGAGCAGTTCTTC.

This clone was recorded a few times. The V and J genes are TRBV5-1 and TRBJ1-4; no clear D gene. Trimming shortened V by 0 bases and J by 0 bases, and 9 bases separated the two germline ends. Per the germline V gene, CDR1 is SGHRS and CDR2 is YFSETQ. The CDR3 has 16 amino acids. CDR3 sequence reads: CASSLGRTATNEKLFF. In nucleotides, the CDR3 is TGCGCCAGCAGCTTGGGCAGGACTGCAACTAATGAAAAACTGTTTTTT.

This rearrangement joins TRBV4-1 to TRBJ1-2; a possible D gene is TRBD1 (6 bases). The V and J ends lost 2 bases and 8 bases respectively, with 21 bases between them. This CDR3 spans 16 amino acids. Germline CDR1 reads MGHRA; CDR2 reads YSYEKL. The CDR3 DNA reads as TGCGCCAGCAGCCAAATTGATCAGGGGACGTTAGGAGGCTACACCTTC. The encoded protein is CASSQIDQGTLGGYTF.